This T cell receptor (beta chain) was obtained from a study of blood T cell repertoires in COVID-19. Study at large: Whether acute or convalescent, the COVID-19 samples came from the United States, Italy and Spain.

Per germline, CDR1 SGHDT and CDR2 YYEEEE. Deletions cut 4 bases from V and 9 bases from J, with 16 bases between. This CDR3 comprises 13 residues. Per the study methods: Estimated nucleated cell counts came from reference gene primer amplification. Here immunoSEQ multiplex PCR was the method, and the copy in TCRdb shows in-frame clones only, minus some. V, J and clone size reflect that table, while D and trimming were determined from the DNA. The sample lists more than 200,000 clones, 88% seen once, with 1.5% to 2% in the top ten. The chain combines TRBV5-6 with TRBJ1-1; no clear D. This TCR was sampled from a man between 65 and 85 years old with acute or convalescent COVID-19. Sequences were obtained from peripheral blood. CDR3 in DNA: TGTGCCAGCAGCACTTACAGCTCCAGCCAAGCTTTCTTT. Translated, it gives CASSTYSSSQAFF.